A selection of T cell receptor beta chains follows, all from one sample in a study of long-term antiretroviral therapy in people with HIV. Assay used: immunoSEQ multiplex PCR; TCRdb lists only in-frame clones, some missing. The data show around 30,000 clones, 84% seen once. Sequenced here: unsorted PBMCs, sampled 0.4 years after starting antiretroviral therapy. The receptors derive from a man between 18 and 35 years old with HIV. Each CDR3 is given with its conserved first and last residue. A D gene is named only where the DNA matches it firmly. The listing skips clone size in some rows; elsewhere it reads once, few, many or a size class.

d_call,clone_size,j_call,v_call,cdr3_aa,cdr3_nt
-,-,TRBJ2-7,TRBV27,CASSRGSTVYEQYF,TGTGCCAGCAGTCGGGGCTCGACAGTATACGAGCAGTACTTC
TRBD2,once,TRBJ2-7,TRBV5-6,CASSRGLAGSEQYF,TGTGCCAGCAGCCGTGGACTAGCGGGGTCCGAGCAGTACTTC
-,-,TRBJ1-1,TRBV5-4,CASYPGGMNTEAFF,TGTGCCAGCTACCCGGGGGGTATGAACACTGAAGCTTTCTTT
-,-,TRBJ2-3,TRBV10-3,CAISSHPSESSTDTQYF,TGTGCCATCAGCTCGCATCCTAGCGAGTCGAGCACAGATACGCAGTATTTT
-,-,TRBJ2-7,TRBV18,CASSPDSSRYSSYEQYF,TGTGCCAGCTCACCTGATAGCAGCCGCTATAGCTCCTACGAGCAGTACTTC
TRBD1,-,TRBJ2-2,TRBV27,CASSLYRGTGELFF,TGTGCCAGCAGTCTGTACAGGGGAACCGGGGAGCTGTTTTTT
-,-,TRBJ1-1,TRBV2,CATGEAFF,TGTGCCACAGGGGAAGCTTTCTTT
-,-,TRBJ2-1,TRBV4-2,CASSQEGEVELHEQFF,TGTGCCAGCAGCCAAGAGGGTGAGGTGGAGTTGCATGAGCAGTTCTTC
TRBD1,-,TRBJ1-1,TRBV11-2,CASSSGRTGGANTEAFF,TGTGCCAGCAGCTCCGGTAGGACAGGGGGCGCCAACACTGAAGCTTTCTTT
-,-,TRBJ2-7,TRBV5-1,CASSQLVGEQYF,TGCGCCAGCAGCCAACTCGTCGGCGAGCAGTACTTC
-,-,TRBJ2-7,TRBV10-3,CAISGSSYEQYF,TGTGCCATCTCTGGGTCTTCTTACGAGCAGTACTTC
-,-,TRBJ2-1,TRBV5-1,CASSLGRNEQFF,TGCGCCAGCAGCTTGGGACGGAATGAGCAGTTCTTC
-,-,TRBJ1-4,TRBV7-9,CASSLRGGGEKLFF,TGTGCCAGCAGCTTGCGGGGTGGAGGAGAAAAACTGTTTTTT
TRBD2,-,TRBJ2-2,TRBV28,CASSSLLREGHTGELFF,TGTGCCAGCAGTTCCCTCTTGAGGGAGGGGCACACCGGGGAGCTGTTTTTT
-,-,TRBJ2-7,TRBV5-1,CASSSLGFSEQYF,TGCGCCAGCAGCTCGCTTGGGTTTAGCGAGCAGTACTTC
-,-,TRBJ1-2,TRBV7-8,CASSLVSGNYGYTF,TGTGCCAGCAGCTTAGTCTCCGGAAACTATGGCTACACCTTC
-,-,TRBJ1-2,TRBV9,CASSPAGALYGYTF,TGTGCCAGCAGCCCCGCGGGGGCCCTCTATGGCTACACCTTC
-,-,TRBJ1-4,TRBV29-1,CSVLDTIGEKLFF,TGCAGCGTGTTGGATACGATCGGGGAAAAACTGTTTTTT
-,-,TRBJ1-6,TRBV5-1,CASSLEGGSSPLHF,TGCGCCAGCAGCTTAGAAGGGGGGAGTTCACCCCTCCACTTT
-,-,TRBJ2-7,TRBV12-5,CASGGEFGAYEQYF,TGTGCTAGTGGGGGCGAGTTTGGGGCCTACGAGCAGTACTTC
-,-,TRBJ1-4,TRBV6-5,CATGGGLANEKLFF,TGTGCCACCGGAGGAGGGCTAGCTAATGAAAAACTGTTTTTT
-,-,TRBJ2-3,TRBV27,CASTLGGGLTDTQYF,TGTGCCAGCACCCTCGGCGGAGGACTCACAGATACGCAGTATTTT
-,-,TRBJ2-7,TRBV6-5,CASRTVSYEQYF,TGTGCCAGCAGGACAGTTTCCTACGAGCAGTACTTC
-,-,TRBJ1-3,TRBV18,CASLHTEAGNTIYF,TGTGCCAGCTTACACACAGAAGCTGGAAACACCATATATTTT
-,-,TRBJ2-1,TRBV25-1,CASTPGAEQFF,TGTGCCAGCACTCCAGGGGCTGAGCAGTTCTTC
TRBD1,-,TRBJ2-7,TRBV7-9,CASSFTGGEQYF,TGTGCCAGCAGCTTTACAGGGGGCGAGCAGTACTTC
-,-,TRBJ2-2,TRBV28,CASHPRNTGELFF,TGTGCCAGCCACCCGAGAAACACCGGGGAGCTGTTTTTT
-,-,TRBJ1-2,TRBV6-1,CASSELGGGGGYTF,TGTGCCAGCAGTGAATTGGGGGGCGGCGGTGGCTACACCTTC
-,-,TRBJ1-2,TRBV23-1,CASSHPMGRDGYTF,TGCGCCAGCAGTCATCCTATGGGCAGGGATGGCTACACCTTC
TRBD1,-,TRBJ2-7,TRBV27,CASSQAGDRDYEQYF,TGTGCCAGCAGCCAGGCCGGGGACAGGGACTACGAGCAGTACTTC
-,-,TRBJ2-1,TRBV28,CASSEVATDNEQFF,TGTGCCAGCAGTGAGGTTGCAACTGACAATGAGCAGTTCTTC
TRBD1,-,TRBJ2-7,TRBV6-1,CASSEAQDRHTDEQYF,TGTGCCAGCAGTGAAGCGCAGGACAGGCACACCGACGAGCAGTACTTC
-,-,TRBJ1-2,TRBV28,CASSLLMDYPTYGYTF,TGTGCCAGCAGTTTACTTATGGATTACCCTACCTATGGCTACACCTTC
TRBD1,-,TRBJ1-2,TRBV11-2,CASSLPPGQGYDYGYTF,TGTGCCAGCAGCTTACCCCCAGGACAGGGATATGACTATGGCTACACCTTC
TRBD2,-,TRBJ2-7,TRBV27,CASSFSAGGKTYEQYF,TGTGCCAGCAGTTTCTCGGCGGGGGGAAAGACCTACGAGCAGTACTTC
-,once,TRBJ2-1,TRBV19,CASSVYSYNEQFF,TGTGCCAGTAGTGTGTACAGTTACAATGAGCAGTTCTTC
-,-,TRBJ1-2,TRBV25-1,CASSRNGGDGYTF,TGTGCCAGCAGTCGGAATGGGGGCGATGGCTACACCTTC
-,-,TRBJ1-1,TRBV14,CASSQVPRPSEAFF,TGTGCCAGCAGCCAAGTTCCGAGGCCTAGTGAAGCTTTCTTT
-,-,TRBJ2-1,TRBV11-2,CASRPRDISYNEQFF,TGTGCCAGCAGACCCCGGGACATCTCCTACAATGAGCAGTTCTTC
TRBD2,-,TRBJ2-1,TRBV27,CASSLSRLAGVLNEQFF,TGTGCCAGCAGTTTATCCCGACTAGCGGGAGTTCTCAATGAGCAGTTCTTC
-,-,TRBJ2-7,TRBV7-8,CASSEISWGNEQYF,TGTGCCAGCAGCGAAATTAGTTGGGGGAACGAGCAGTACTTC
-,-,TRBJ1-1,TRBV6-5,CASSPTYTEAFF,TGTGCCAGCAGTCCCACGTACACTGAAGCTTTCTTT